The present T cell receptor (beta chain) was sequenced within a study of T-cell memory formation after mild COVID-19 (dated by TCRdb to the early 2020s). Regarding the research as a whole: Most TCR sequence clusters were specific to one of the two donors. In two donors, T-cell clones that expanded and contracted after mild COVID-19 were followed by sequencing TCRalpha and TCRbeta repertoires longitudinally. The cohort was made up of two young adult volunteers, one female and one male, who were previously healthy. Broad study findings and their caveats: Contracting CD4+ clones were found mainly in CM and EM memory subsets, while CD8+ clones were enriched in EMRA. Some responding clones were detected in pre-infection memory, suggesting pre-existing cross-reactive memory T cells joined the SARS-CoV-2 response. Clones contracting from day 15 to 85 had balanced CD4/CD8 phenotypes, while a second wave expanding from day 15 to 37 was biased towards CD4+. Only two mild cases were covered by the study, and larger cohorts that include severe cases with pre-infection samples were considered necessary. SARS-CoV-2 specificity was not confirmed for the second-wave clones peaking on day 37.

CDR1 and CDR2 are read off the germline V gene as SGHTA and FQGNSA. From the cysteine through the phenylalanine, the CDR3 covers 15 amino acids. Only the CDR3 part of the read is kept: 45 bases, read in frame from the first base. Here V drops 5 bases and J drops 4 bases, and the junction holds 9 bases not matched to any gene. About this clonotype itself: The antigen it binds to is not known. Nothing much larger sits one base from this clone, and base qualities are not available.

Sequencer: Illumina NovaSeq 6000. TCRalpha and TCRbeta cDNA libraries were built by 5'RACE with constant-segment primers, adding sample barcodes and unique molecular identifiers. Trizol reagent was used to extract RNA from every sample. Libraries were amplified in two PCR steps, with a second sample barcode and Illumina TruSeq adapters added in the second step. The libraries were sequenced on an Illumina NovaSeq using 2 x 150 bp paired-end reads. Processing in the source paper ran as follows. Demultiplexing of reads and collapsing into UMI-guided consensus sequences were performed with migec v1.2.7. With mixcr v2.1.11, UMI consensuses were aligned to TRA and TRB V and J templates and assembled into clonotypes. Clonotypes were classified as expanded or contracted when called significant by both edgeR and NoisET, with noise models trained on biological replicates. edgeR calls used a false discovery rate-adjusted p below 0.01 and a log2 fold-change threshold of 1. As an exploratory analysis of dynamics, max-normalized trajectories of the 1000 most abundant clonotypes were examined with PCA combined with hierarchical clustering. Separately sequenced CD4+ and CD8+ repertoires were used to assign a CD4 or CD8 phenotype to each responding clone. The public reads were reprocessed in TCRdb via fastp at Q25 and MiXCR, keeping in-frame beta chains. Here each entry gathers all rows of one CDR3 protein and keeps the most common genes and DNA. What appears here as the V and J calls and clone size reflects TCRdb's work, not the paper's. The sample includes around 510,000 distinct CDR3 sequences, with less than 25% observed a single time. The ten largest make up about 8.7% of the sample.

Ficoll-Paque density gradient centrifugation was used to isolate PBMCs. This receptor chain uses TRBV7-2 and TRBJ1-1, and TRBD1 aligns with 8 junction nucleotides. Material for sequencing was PBMCs or a T cell subset sorted from them (not recorded which). The receptor comes from an adult woman who had mild COVID-19 (a few samples of this study predate the infection). The sample titles of this study are shuffled in the database, so cell type and time point are left out; the donor was told from shared clones. The CDR3 reads as follows: CASSIPTGESTEAFF. The nucleotide sequence reads as follows: TGTGCCAGCAGCATACCGACAGGGGAATCCACTGAAGCTTTCTTT.